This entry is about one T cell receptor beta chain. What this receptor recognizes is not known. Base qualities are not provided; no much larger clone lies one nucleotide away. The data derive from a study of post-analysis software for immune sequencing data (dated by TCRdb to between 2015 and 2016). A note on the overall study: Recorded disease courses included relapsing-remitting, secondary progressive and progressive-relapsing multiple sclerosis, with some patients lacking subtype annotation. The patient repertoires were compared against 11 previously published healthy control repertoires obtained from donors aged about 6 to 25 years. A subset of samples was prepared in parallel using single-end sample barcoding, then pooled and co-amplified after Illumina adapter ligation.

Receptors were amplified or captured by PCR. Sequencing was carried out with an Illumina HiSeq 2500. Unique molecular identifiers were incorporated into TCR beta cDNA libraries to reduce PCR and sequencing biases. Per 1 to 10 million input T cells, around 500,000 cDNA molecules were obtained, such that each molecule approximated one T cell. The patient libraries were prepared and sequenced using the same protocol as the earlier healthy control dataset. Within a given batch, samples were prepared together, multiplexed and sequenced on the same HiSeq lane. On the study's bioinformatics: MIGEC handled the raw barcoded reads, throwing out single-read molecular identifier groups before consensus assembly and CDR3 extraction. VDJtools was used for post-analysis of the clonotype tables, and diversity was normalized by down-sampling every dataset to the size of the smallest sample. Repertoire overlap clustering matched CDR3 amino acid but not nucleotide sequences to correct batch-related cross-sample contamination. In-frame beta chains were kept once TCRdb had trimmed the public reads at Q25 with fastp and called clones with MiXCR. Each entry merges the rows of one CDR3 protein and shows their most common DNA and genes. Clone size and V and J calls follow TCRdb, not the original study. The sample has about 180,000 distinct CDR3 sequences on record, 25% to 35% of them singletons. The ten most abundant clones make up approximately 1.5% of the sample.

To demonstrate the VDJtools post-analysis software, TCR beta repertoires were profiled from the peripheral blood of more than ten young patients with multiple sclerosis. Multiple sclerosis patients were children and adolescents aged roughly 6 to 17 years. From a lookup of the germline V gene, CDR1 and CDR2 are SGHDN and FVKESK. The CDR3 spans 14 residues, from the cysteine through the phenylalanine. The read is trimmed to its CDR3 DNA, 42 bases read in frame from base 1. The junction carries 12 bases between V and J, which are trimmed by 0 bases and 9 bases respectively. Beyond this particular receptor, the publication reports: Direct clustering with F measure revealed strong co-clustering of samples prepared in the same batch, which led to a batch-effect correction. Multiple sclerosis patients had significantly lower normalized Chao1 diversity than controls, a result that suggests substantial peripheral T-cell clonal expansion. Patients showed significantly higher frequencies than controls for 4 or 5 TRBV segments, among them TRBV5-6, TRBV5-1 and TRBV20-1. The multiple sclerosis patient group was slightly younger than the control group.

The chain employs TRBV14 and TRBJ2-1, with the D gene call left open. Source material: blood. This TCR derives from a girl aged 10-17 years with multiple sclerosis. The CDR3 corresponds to CASSQEIVNSEQFF. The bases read TGTGCCAGCAGCCAAGAGATTGTGAACAGTGAGCAGTTCTTC.